This T cell receptor (beta chain) was identified during a study of early T cells in non-severe SARS-CoV-2 infection. This clonotype was counted only a few times. TCRdb ran MiXCR on the 5' RACE reads and lists one entry per CDR3 protein. Of about 100,000 distinct CDR3 sequences listed, about 13% are singletons. Per the germline V gene, CDR1 is MDHEN and CDR2 is SYDVKM. V lost 3 bases to trimming and J lost 7 bases, with 12 bases between them. The CDR3 consists of 13 residues. The clonotype was recovered from an adult who was a healthcare worker with PCR-confirmed SARS-CoV-2 infection or an uninfected control (not recorded which). This sequence joins TRBV28 and TRBJ1-2; D perhaps matches TRBD1 (5 bases). The source material was whole blood. CDR3 in amino acids: CASSFGDFGGYTF. The CDR3 DNA is TGTGCCAGCAGTTTTGGGGACTTCGGTGGCTACACCTTC.